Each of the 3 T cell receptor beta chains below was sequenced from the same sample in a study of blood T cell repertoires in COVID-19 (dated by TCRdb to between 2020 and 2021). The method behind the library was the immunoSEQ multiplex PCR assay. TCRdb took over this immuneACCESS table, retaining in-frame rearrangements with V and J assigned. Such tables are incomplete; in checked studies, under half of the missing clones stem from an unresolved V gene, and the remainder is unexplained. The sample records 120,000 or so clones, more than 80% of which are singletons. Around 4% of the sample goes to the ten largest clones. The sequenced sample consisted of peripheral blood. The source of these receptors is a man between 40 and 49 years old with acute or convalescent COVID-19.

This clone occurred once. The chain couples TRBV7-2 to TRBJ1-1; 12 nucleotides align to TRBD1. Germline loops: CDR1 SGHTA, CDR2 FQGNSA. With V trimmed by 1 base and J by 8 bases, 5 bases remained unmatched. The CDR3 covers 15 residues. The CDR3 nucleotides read TGTGCCAGCAGCTTAGGGGGGACAGGGGGCTTGGAAGCTTTCTTT. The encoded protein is CASSLGGTGGLEAFF.

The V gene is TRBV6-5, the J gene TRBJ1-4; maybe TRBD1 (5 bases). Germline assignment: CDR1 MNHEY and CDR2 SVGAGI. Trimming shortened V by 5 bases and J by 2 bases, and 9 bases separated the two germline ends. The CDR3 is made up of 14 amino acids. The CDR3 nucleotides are TGTGCCAGCAGTCGGGGGAATACTAATGAAAAACTGTTTTTT. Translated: CASSRGNTNEKLFF.

The CDR3, as DNA: TGTGCCAGCAGTGAAGCGCAGGTCTACAATGAGCAGTTCTTC. This gives the protein CASSEAQVYNEQFF. The chain couples TRBV2 to TRBJ2-1; D gene unclear. With 0 bases removed from V and 3 bases from J, the gap between germline ends came to 6 bases. The CDR3 covers 14 residues. CDR1 is SNHLY and CDR2 is FYNNEI in the germline V gene.